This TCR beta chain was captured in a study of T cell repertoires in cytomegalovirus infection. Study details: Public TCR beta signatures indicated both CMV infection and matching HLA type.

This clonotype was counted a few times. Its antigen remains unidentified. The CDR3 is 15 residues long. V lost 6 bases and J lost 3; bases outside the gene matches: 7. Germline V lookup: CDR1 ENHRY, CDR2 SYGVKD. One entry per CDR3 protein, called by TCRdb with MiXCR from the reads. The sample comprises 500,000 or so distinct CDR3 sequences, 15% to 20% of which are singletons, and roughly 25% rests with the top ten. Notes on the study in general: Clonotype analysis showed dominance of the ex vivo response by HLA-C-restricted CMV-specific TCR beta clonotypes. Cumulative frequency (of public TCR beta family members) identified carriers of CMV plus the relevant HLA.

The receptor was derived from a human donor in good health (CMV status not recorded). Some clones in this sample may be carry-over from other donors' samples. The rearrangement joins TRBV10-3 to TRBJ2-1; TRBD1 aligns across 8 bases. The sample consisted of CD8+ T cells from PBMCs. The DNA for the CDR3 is TGTGCCATCAGCCTCGGGACAGGCGACTACAATGAGCAGTTCTTC. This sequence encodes CAISLGTGDYNEQFF.